The 13 T cell receptor beta chains presented below share a single source sample, sequenced in a study of CD8+CD57+ T cells in acquired aplastic anemia. Sequenced patients had shown CD8+CD57+ cell expansion by flow cytometry. Genomic DNA constituted the template upon which TCR beta VDJ and CDR3 profiling was performed. Each CDR3 protein gets one entry after TCRdb re-called the reads with MiXCR. The sample carries 170,000 or so distinct CDR3 sequences, 40% to 60% recorded once. The source material was sorted CD4+, CD8+, or CD8+CD57+ T cells (not recorded which) from PBMCs. These receptors all come from a human donor with aplastic anemia.

This clonotype was counted only a few times. The chain is built from TRBV6-5 and TRBJ2-3; D might be TRBD2 (5 bases). The germline CDR1 and CDR2 sequences are MNHEY and SVGAGI. V was shortened by 0 bases and J by 3 bases, with 10 bases between the two germline ends. This CDR3 is built from 15 residues. CDR3 DNA: TGTGCCAGCAGTTACTCTACGGGATTGACAGATACGCAGTATTTT. Translated: CASSYSTGLTDTQYF.

Many counts were recorded for this clonotype. This rearrangement joins TRBV7-9 to TRBJ2-7; 8 bases map to TRBD1. The ends lost 2 bases at V and 6 bases at J; junction bases unmatched: 6. The germline gives CDR1 SEHNR, CDR2 FQNEAQ (reference sequence). The CDR3 is 14 residues long. The CDR3 loop is CASSLPTGVSEQYF. CDR3 in DNA: TGTGCCAGCAGCTTACCGACAGGGGTCAGCGAGCAGTACTTC.

This clonotype was observed at least ten times. The chain uses TRBV13 and TRBJ2-3, with a tentative D call TRBD2 (6 bases). CDR1 and CDR2 (germline): PRHDT, FYEKMQ (reference sequence). The CDR3 contains 17 residues. The germline V and J ends were trimmed by 5 bases and 2 bases, with 20 bases remaining between them. CDR3 residues: CASSPASGEDDTDTQYF. CDR3 nucleotide sequence: TGTGCCAGCAGCCCAGCCTCGGGGGAGGATGACACAGATACGCAGTATTTT.

The chain couples TRBV29-1 to TRBJ1-2, with TRBD1 as a possible D gene (6 bases). Trimming left V 4 bases short and J 5 bases short, with 11 bases between. The germline V gene has CDR1 SQVTM and CDR2 ANQGSEA. This CDR3 region has 12 residues. The CDR3 protein is CSVAQGNYGYTF. CDR3 in DNA: TGCAGCGTTGCACAGGGTAATTATGGCTACACCTTC.

The genes are TRBV7-3 and TRBJ2-7; the match to TRBD2 covers 10 bases. The CDR3 sequence is 14 residues long. Trimming at V came to 6 bases and at J to 7 bases, leaving 9 bases not matched to a gene. From germline, CDR1 is SGHTA and CDR2 FQGTGA. CDR3 loop: CASSRTSGAPEQYF. The CDR3 nucleotides read TGTGCCAGCAGTCGGACTAGCGGAGCTCCTGAGCAGTACTTC.

This clonotype was counted a few times. The chain carries TRBV27 and TRBJ1-2, with D perhaps TRBD1 (6 bases). Germline V CDR1 and CDR2: MNHEY, SMNVEV (reference sequence). With 7 bases removed from V and 2 bases from J, the gap between germline ends came to 23 bases. The CDR3 contains 17 residues. CDR3: CASTTLPPGAYNYGYTF. For the CDR3, the DNA is TGTGCCAGCACCACCCTCCCCCCGGGGGCGTACAACTATGGCTACACCTTC.

DNA for the CDR3: TGTGCCACCAGCAGCGGGGCGAATAGCCAGCAGTACTTC. This codes for CATSSGANSQQYF. The V call is TRBV15, the J call TRBJ2-7, with D perhaps given as TRBD1 or TRBD2 (5 bases each). The ends were cut back, 3 bases at V and 8 bases at J, with 14 bases in the middle. This CDR3 region has 13 residues. Germline V gene sequence: CDR1 LNHNV, CDR2 YYDKDF (reference sequence).

This clonotype has more than one count but fewer than ten. This rearrangement joins TRBV19 to TRBJ2-7, with D possibly matching TRBD2 (6 bases). CDR1 and CDR2 from the germline V gene are LNHDA and SQIVND (reference sequence). Trimming removed 7 bases from V and 2 bases from J, with 18 bases in between. The CDR3 length is 15 residues. DNA for the CDR3: TGTGCCAGTATGCGACAGTTCGGAGGGACCTACGAGCAGTACTTC. This sequence encodes CASMRQFGGTYEQYF.

This clonotype was seen many times. The CDR3 coding sequence is TGTGCCAGCAGCTTGGTGGCGTACACTGAAGCTTTCTTT. It specifies CASSLVAYTEAFF. This chain links TRBV5-6 with TRBJ1-1; unclear D gene. Germline V CDR1 and CDR2: SGHDT, YYEEEE. The CDR3 length is 13 residues. V gave up 0 bases and J gave up 3 bases, with 6 bases separating them.

The chain recombines TRBV24-1 with TRBJ1-2; no firm D call. Trimming took 1 base from V and 8 from J, leaving 10 bases between them. The CDR3 loop spans 13 amino acids. Per the germline V gene, CDR1 is KGHDR and CDR2 is SFDVKD. The CDR3 DNA follows: TGTGCCACCAGTGATTTCCAAGGGAGAGGCTACACCTTC. Translated, it gives CATSDFQGRGYTF.

This clonotype was counted between two and nine times. This sequence joins TRBV2 and TRBJ1-2; D not resolved. Germline loops: CDR1 SNHLY, CDR2 FYNNEI. This CDR3 spans 14 amino acids. V was shortened by 10 bases and J by 7 bases, with 22 bases between the two germline ends. CDR3 DNA sequence: TGTGCCACCTTCGATTCGTTGGAGGGAAGTGGCTACACCTTC. This translates into CATFDSLEGSGYTF.

The chain uses TRBV24-1 and TRBJ1-5; no clear D gene. Germline-derived CDR1 and CDR2 are KGHDR and SFDVKD. The CDR3 is 14 amino acids. V lost 5 bases, J lost 4 bases, and 11 bases lay in between. The CDR3: CATSGGWGNQPQHF. The CDR3 nucleotides read TGTGCCACCAGTGGGGGATGGGGAAATCAGCCCCAGCATTTT.

Note on this clonotype: A junction boundary mismatches the germline segment, possibly from a read error. The rearrangement links TRBV2 to TRBJ1-2; a weak D match, TRBD1 (6 bases). This CDR3 spans 13 amino acids. Per the germline V gene, CDR1 is SNHLY and CDR2 is FYNNEI. This chain's CDR3 is CASSEQGNYGYTF. The CDR3 region has the DNA TGTGCCAGCAGTGAACAGGGGAACTATGGCTACACGTTC.